Below, one T cell receptor (beta chain) is given with its context. The antigen remains undetermined. This table comes from immunoSEQ multiplex PCR, and its TCRdb copy is limited to in-frame clones, with some not included. The sample carries around 110,000 clones, 90% recorded once. The sample is drawn from a study of T cell responses to AZD1222 COVID-19 vaccine. Study-level background: Pooled samples include second doses given at about 4 or 12 weeks. Study observations and caveats: Spike regions recognized by vaccine-associated CD4 TCRs spanned the protein, led by 160-218 and 743-854. Baseline seropositives among AZD1222 recipients totaled only five or six. Among the donors, most were white British and more were female, and clonal diversity was possibly underestimated.

CDR3 length: 14 amino acids. The V end was cut by 6 bases, the J end by 0 bases, with 11 bases between. The germline gives CDR1 MNHEY, CDR2 SVGAGI. The material sequenced was peripheral blood, taken on day 0 of AZD1222 vaccination. The rearrangement uses TRBV6-5 and TRBJ1-1; D remains unclear. The sequence was obtained from an adult in good health. CDR3 in amino acids: CASSPGYLNTEAFF. The CDR3 coding sequence is TGTGCCAGCAGCCCGGGGTACTTGAACACTGAAGCTTTCTTT.